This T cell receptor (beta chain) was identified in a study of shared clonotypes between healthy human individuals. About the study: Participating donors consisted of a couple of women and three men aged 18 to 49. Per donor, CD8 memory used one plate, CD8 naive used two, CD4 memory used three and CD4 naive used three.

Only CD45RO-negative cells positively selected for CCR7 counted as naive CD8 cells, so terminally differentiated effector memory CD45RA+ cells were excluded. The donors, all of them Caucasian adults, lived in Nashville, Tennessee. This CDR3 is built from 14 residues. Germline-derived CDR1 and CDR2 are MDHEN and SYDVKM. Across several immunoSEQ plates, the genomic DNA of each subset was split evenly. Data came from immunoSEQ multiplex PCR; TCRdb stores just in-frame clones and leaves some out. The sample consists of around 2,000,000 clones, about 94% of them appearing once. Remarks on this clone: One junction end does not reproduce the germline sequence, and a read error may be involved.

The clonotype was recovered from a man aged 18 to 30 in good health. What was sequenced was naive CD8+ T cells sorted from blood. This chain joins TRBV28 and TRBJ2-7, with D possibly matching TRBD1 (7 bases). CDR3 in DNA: TGTGCTAGCAGGGGGGACGGATTACCCTACGAGCAGTACTTC. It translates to CASRGDGLPYEQYF.